This entry lists 27 T cell receptor beta chains sequenced from one sample in a study of T cells in Graves' hyperthyroidism and ophthalmopathy. The TCR beta CDR3 regions underwent amplification using RNA transcripts as the source. In the first-round RT-PCR of the TCR CDR3, the HTBI primer set was used. MiXCR was run by TCRdb on the multiplex PCR reads, yielding one entry per CDR3 protein. The table has over 300,000 distinct CDR3 sequences, approximately 15% seen once. Sequences were obtained from blood. Source of these receptors: a woman aged 60 to 75 with Graves' hyperthyroidism.

This clonotype was recorded many times. This chain uses TRBV7-2 with TRBJ2-3; the D is unclear. V was pared by 5 bases and J by 9 bases, with 18 bases between. The germline V gene encodes CDR1 SGHTA and CDR2 FQGNSA. This CDR3 is 14 amino acids long. DNA of the CDR3: TGTGCCAGCAGCCAACGATCATCAGGCAAGACGCAGTATTTT. It yields the protein CASSQRSSGKTQYF.

This clonotype was recorded at least ten times. The V call is TRBV4-1, the J call TRBJ1-4; D is unclear. Germline V gene data show CDR1 as MGHRA and CDR2 as YSYEKL. CDR3 length: 12 amino acids. V lost 5 bases to trimming and J lost 8 bases, with 9 bases between them. CDR3 in DNA: TGCGCCAGCAGCGAGGGTAACGAAAAACTGTTTTTT. As protein: CASSEGNEKLFF.

This clonotype was counted at least ten times. The chain recombines TRBV7-9 with TRBJ1-2, with 8 positions matching TRBD1. The CDR3 length is 15 residues. The V segment lost 5 bases and the J segment 3 bases; nucleotides outside the gene matches: 8. The germline V gene has CDR1 SEHNR and CDR2 FQNEAQ (reference sequence). This CDR3 reads CASSPGQGIHYGYTF. As DNA, the CDR3 is TGTGCCAGCAGCCCCGGACAGGGTATTCACTATGGCTACACCTTC.

The rearrangement uses TRBV5-1 and TRBJ2-7, with TRBD1 as a possible D gene (6 bases). CDR3 length: 12 residues. Trimming removed 4 bases from V and 9 bases from J, with 14 bases in between. The germline gives CDR1 SGHRS, CDR2 YFSETQ. DNA for the CDR3: TGCGCCAGCAGCACTGACAGGCGGTGGCAGTACTTC. The encoded protein is CASSTDRRWQYF.

This clonotype was seen many times. The chain combines TRBV20-1 with TRBJ2-7; D is perhaps TRBD1 (6 bases). Per germline, CDR1 DFQATT and CDR2 SNEGSKA (reference sequence). V lost 3 bases and J 0 bases, leaving 15 bases between the germline ends. The CDR3 is made up of 15 amino acids. CDR3 loop: CSARLGQLNSYEQYF. The CDR3 DNA reads as TGCAGTGCTAGGTTAGGACAGCTCAACTCCTACGAGCAGTACTTC.

This clonotype was detected many times. V gene TRBV2 combines with J gene TRBJ2-3, with D unresolved. Germline CDR1 and CDR2: SNHLY and FYNNEI. The V end lost 1 base, the J end lost 0 bases, and 14 bases lay between the germline ends. CDR3 size: 17 residues. This CDR3 is CASSEGVGAGSTDTQYF. The CDR3 DNA follows: TGTGCCAGCAGTGAAGGGGTTGGCGCCGGGAGCACAGATACGCAGTATTTT.

This clonotype was observed many times. This rearrangement joins TRBV5-1 to TRBJ2-7, with 12 bases aligning to TRBD2. V lost 3 bases, J lost 4 bases, and 5 bases stayed unmatched. CDR3 size: 15 residues. Germline assignment: CDR1 SGHRS and CDR2 YFSETQ. CDR3 DNA sequence: TGCGCCAGCAGCTCGACTAGCGGGAGTATGTACGAGCAGTACTTC. The encoded protein is CASSSTSGSMYEQYF. Supplemented by reference TRBV5-1 and TRBJ2-7, the full variable domain reads KAGVTQTPRYLIKTRGQQVTLSCSPISGHRSVSWYQQTPGQGLQFLFEYFSETQRNKGNFPGRFSGRQFSNSRSEMNVSTLELGDSALYLCASSSTSGSMYEQYFGPGTRLTVT.

Many counts were recorded for this clonotype. CDR3 bases: TGTGCCAGCAGCGTAGGAGGTTGGGGACAGGATCAGCCCCAGCATTTT. Translation gives CASSVGGWGQDQPQHF. The rearrangement joins TRBV7-8 to TRBJ1-5, with 8 nucleotides matching TRBD1. The CDR3 is 16 amino acids. The germline CDR1 and CDR2 sequences are SGHVS and FQNEAQ. Germline trimming cut 5 bases from V and 5 bases from J; bases unmatched to any gene: 11. Full variable domain (rest looked up from reference TRBV7-8 and TRBJ1-5): GAGVSQSPRYKVAKRGQDVALRCDPISGHVSLFWYQQALGQGPEFLTYFQNEAQLDKSGLPSDRFFAERPEGSVSTLKIQRTQQEDSAVYLCASSVGGWGQDQPQHFGDGTRLSIL.

As for this clonotype: Given a much more abundant clone one base away, this may be a read error. The genes are TRBV6-2 or TRBV6-3 and TRBJ2-3, with D perhaps matching TRBD2 (7 bases). The CDR3 runs to 15 residues. Per the germline V gene, CDR1 is MNHEY and CDR2 is SVGEGT. V was shortened by 8 bases and J by 4 bases, with 19 bases between the two germline ends. This CDR3 is CASLINWGGPDTQYF. The CDR3 region has the DNA TGTGCCAGCCTCATCAATTGGGGGGGGCCAGATACGCAGTATTTT.

This clonotype was recorded once. This sequence joins TRBV11-2 and TRBJ2-3; D is perhaps TRBD2 (5 bases). The germline V gene encodes CDR1 SGHAT and CDR2 FQNNGV. V lost 6 bases, J lost 4 bases, and 14 bases lay in between. The CDR3 extends over 14 amino acids. For the CDR3, the DNA is TGTGCCAGCAGTTTAATCGGAGGCGCAGATACGCAGTATTTT. Its translation is CASSLIGGADTQYF.

The chain joins TRBV4-1 to TRBJ2-7; 7 bases map to TRBD1. Germline loops: CDR1 MGHRA, CDR2 YSYEKL. The CDR3 loop spans 15 amino acids. V shed 2 bases, J shed 2 bases, and the junction held 6 bases outside the gene matches. The CDR3 is CASSQTRDSAYEQYF. The CDR3 DNA reads as TGCGCCAGCAGCCAAACCCGGGACAGCGCCTACGAGCAGTACTTC.

This clonotype was picked up a small number of times. J is TRBJ1-2 and V is TRBV5-1; D not certain. There are 12 residues in the CDR3. Germline CDR1 reads SGHRS; CDR2 reads YFSETQ. Trimming pared 2 bases from V and 6 bases from J, leaving 8 bases between. The CDR3 spells CASSFGSDGYTF. The CDR3 DNA follows: TGCGCCAGCAGCTTTGGGTCGGATGGCTACACCTTC.

This clonotype was found many times. This chain joins TRBV30 and TRBJ2-1; 9 bases match TRBD2. The germline V gene has CDR1 GTSNPN and CDR2 SVGIG (reference sequence). There are 14 residues in the CDR3. Losses at the gene ends were 3 bases for V and 6 bases for J; bases not matched to a gene: 6. The CDR3 region is CAWRTSGNFNEQFF. In DNA form, the CDR3 reads TGTGCCTGGAGGACTAGCGGTAACTTCAATGAGCAGTTCTTC.

This clonotype showed up just a few times. CDR3: CASSLADREYGYTF. In DNA, the CDR3 is TGTGCCAGCAGTTTGGCTGACAGAGAATATGGCTACACCTTC. The rearrangement links TRBV28 to TRBJ1-2, with a weak D call TRBD1 (5 bases). From germline, CDR1 is MDHEN and CDR2 SYDVKM. V was shortened by 3 bases and J by 5 bases, with 13 bases between the two germline ends. The CDR3 sequence is 14 residues long.

This clonotype was seen repeatedly, ten times or more. The genes are TRBV11-2 and TRBJ2-1, with 7 bases that match TRBD1. The CDR3 is 12 residues long. Per germline, CDR1 SGHAT and CDR2 FQNNGV. V lost 5 bases and J lost 7; bases outside the gene matches: 2. The CDR3 nucleotides are TGTGCCAGCAGCCCACAGGGGAATGAGCAGTTCTTC. Encoded protein: CASSPQGNEQFF.

Of note for this clonotype: The junction departs from germline at one end; a sequencing error may be responsible. This sequence joins TRBV19 and TRBJ2-7; unclear D gene. This CDR3 has 14 residues. The germline V gene has CDR1 LNHDA and CDR2 SQIVND (reference sequence). CDR3 residues: CASSTTLGSYERYF. The CDR3 nucleotides read TGTGCCAGTAGTACCACTTTGGGCTCCTACGAGCGGTACTTC. Full variable domain (rest looked up from reference TRBV19 and TRBJ2-7): DGGITQSPKYLFRKEGQNVTLSCEQNLNHDAMYWYRQDPGQGLRLIYYSQIVNDFQKGDIAEGYSVSREKKESFPLTVTSAQKNPTAFYLCASSTTLGSYERYFGPGTRLTVT.

This clonotype was picked up a small number of times. In DNA form, the CDR3 reads TGTGCCAGCAGTTCCCAGCCCTATGGCTACACCTTC. It yields the protein CASSSQPYGYTF. This sequence joins TRBV12-3 or TRBV12-4 and TRBJ1-2; no clear D. The CDR3 runs to 12 residues. The V gene lost 4 bases and the J gene lost 4 bases, with 7 bases spanning the gap.

This clonotype was counted once. This rearrangement joins TRBV11-2 to TRBJ1-2; 8 nucleotides agree with TRBD1. The CDR3 consists of 13 residues. J gave up 7 bases and V 4 bases, and 5 bases lay outside the gene matches. Germline V gene lookup returns CDR1 SGHAT and CDR2 FQNNGV. The CDR3 DNA reads as TGTGCCAGCAGCTACCAGGGGGCCTCTGGCTACACCTTC. Translated, it gives CASSYQGASGYTF. The complete variable domain, with remaining parts taken from reference TRBV11-2 and TRBJ1-2, reads EAGVAQSPRYKIIEKRQSVAFWCNPISGHATLYWYQQILGQGPKLLIQFQNNGVVDDSQLPKDRFSAERLKGVDSTLKIQPAKLEDSAVYLCASSYQGASGYTFGSGTRLTVV.

At least ten counts were recorded for this clonotype. V gene TRBV3-1 combines with J gene TRBJ2-7; TRBD2 matches at 7 bases. The V gene end was trimmed by 1 base and the J gene end by 6 bases; junction bases not matched to a gene: 6. Germline V gene lookup returns CDR1 LGHDT and CDR2 YNNKEL (reference sequence). The CDR3 is 14 amino acids. As DNA, the CDR3 is TGTGCCAGCAGCCAAGGGACTAGAGACGGCGAGCAGTACTTC. This codes for CASSQGTRDGEQYF.

This clonotype was observed at least ten times. CDR3 nucleotide sequence: TGTGCCAGCAGCCAAGAGGGAGCTAACTATGGCTACACCTTC. The encoded protein is CASSQEGANYGYTF. This chain uses TRBV3-1 with TRBJ1-2; D is uncertain. The CDR3 spans 14 residues. The germline V and J ends were trimmed by 0 bases and 0 bases, with 5 bases remaining between them. Per germline, CDR1 LGHDT and CDR2 YNNKEL (reference sequence).

This clonotype was picked up many times. V and J are TRBV28 and TRBJ2-7, with D perhaps TRBD1 (6 bases). With 10 bases removed from V and 3 bases from J, the gap between germline ends came to 13 bases. There are 12 residues in the CDR3. The germline CDR1 and CDR2 sequences are MDHEN and SYDVKM. CDR3 loop: CATNQDSYEQYF. The DNA of the CDR3 is TGTGCCACAAATCAGGACAGCTACGAGCAGTACTTC.

This clonotype was picked up many times. The CDR3 loop is CSARGASDTQYF. In nucleotides, the CDR3 is TGCAGTGCGAGGGGGGCTTCAGATACGCAGTATTTT. The chain couples TRBV20-1 to TRBJ2-3, with D possibly called TRBD1 or TRBD2 (6 bases each). This CDR3 has 12 amino acids. Germline V gene lookup returns CDR1 DFQATT and CDR2 SNEGSKA (reference sequence). The V and J ends lost 6 bases and 4 bases respectively, with 11 bases between them.

This clonotype has ten or more counts. The chain recombines TRBV7-8 with TRBJ2-1, with 10 bases fitting TRBD2. The trim removed 5 bases at V and 6 bases at J, leaving 7 bases unmatched. Germline CDR1 is SGHVS and CDR2 is FQNEAQ. CDR3 length equals 15 residues. CDR3 residues: CASSSLAGASNEQFF. The CDR3 region has the DNA TGTGCCAGCAGCAGCCTAGCGGGAGCCTCCAATGAGCAGTTCTTC.

This clonotype was seen at least ten times. The V call is TRBV2, the J call TRBJ2-3; 8 bases are a match to TRBD2. With 6 bases clipped from V and 6 bases from J, the junction kept 2 bases outside the gene matches. The CDR3 loop spans 12 amino acids. Germline CDR1 is SNHLY and CDR2 is FYNNEI. CDR3 nucleotide sequence: TGTGCCAGCAGCGGGAGGGGGGATACGCAGTATTTT. Amino acid sequence: CASSGRGDTQYF.

This rearrangement joins TRBV5-5 to TRBJ2-1; 8 bases match TRBD1. The trim removed 4 bases at V and 4 bases at J, leaving 7 bases unmatched. Germline loops: CDR1 SGHKS, CDR2 YYEKEE (reference sequence). CDR3 length: 15 residues. CDR3 sequence reads: CASSGADRAYNEQFF. CDR3 sequence (DNA): TGTGCCAGCAGCGGAGCGGACAGGGCTTACAATGAGCAGTTCTTC.

The table lists this clonotype with a few counts. The gene calls are TRBV7-3 and TRBJ1-2; no firm D call. The V gene's germline CDR1 is SGHTA and CDR2 FQGTGA. CDR3 size: 13 residues. V lost 5 bases, J lost 4 bases, and 11 bases lay in between. CDR3 in amino acids: CASSTSPSYGYTF. Here the CDR3 DNA reads TGTGCCAGCAGCACGAGTCCCAGCTATGGCTACACCTTC.

There are a few counts of this clonotype. The chain links TRBV25-1 to TRBJ2-7; 14 nucleotides match TRBD2. The CDR3 has 15 residues. J gave up 7 bases and V 4 bases, and 6 bases lay outside the gene matches. Germline values: CDR1 MGHDK, CDR2 SYGVNS. CDR3 in amino acids: CASSALTSGRGEQYF. The CDR3 nucleotides read TGTGCCAGCAGTGCCTTGACTAGCGGGAGGGGTGAGCAGTACTTC.